These T cell receptor beta chains were read from a single sample in a study of Graves' ophthalmopathy and Graves' hyperthyroidism. TCRdb itself ran the multiplex PCR reads through MiXCR, one entry per CDR3 protein. The sample has some 750,000 distinct CDR3 sequences; roughly two fifths are singletons. The sample was peripheral blood. The receptors here all came from an adult man with Graves' ophthalmopathy. Each CDR3 is given with its conserved first and last residue. A D gene is named only where the DNA matches it firmly. Not every row has a clone size; where given, it reads once, few, many or a size class.

abundance: many; d_gene: .; j_gene: TRBJ2-2; v_gene: TRBV7-7; CDR3nt: TGTGCTAGCAGCCCTTTCGCGGACGGCACCGGGGAGCTGTTTTTT; CDR3aa: CASSPFADGTGELFF
abundance: .; d_gene: .; j_gene: TRBJ2-3; v_gene: TRBV29-1; CDR3nt: TGCAGCGTTGCTAGCGCTACCTTTGGGGATACGCAGTATTTT; CDR3aa: CSVASATFGDTQYF
abundance: .; d_gene: TRBD1; j_gene: TRBJ2-7; v_gene: TRBV10-1; CDR3nt: TGCGCCAGCAGTGAGTCGGGACAGCCACACGAGCAGTACTTC; CDR3aa: CASSESGQPHEQYF
abundance: few; d_gene: .; j_gene: TRBJ1-3; v_gene: TRBV11-2; CDR3nt: TGTGCCAGCAGCTTATCGGGGGGCGCAGGCTCTGGAAACACCATATATTTT; CDR3aa: CASSLSGGAGSGNTIYF
abundance: .; d_gene: TRBD1; j_gene: TRBJ1-2; v_gene: TRBV2; CDR3nt: TGTGCCAGCAGTCGGGACAGGGGGGCGGACTATGGCTACACCTTC; CDR3aa: CASSRDRGADYGYTF
abundance: .; d_gene: .; j_gene: TRBJ1-1; v_gene: TRBV12-3/TRBV12-4; CDR3nt: TGTGCCAGCAGTTTAGAGTTCGGCGGCAACACTGAAGCTCTCTTT; CDR3aa: CASSLEFGGNTEALF
abundance: many; d_gene: .; j_gene: TRBJ1-4; v_gene: TRBV7-9; CDR3nt: TGTGCCAGCAGCGAGTTTGGGGCTAATGAAAAACTGTTTTTT; CDR3aa: CASSEFGANEKLFF
abundance: once; d_gene: .; j_gene: TRBJ2-3; v_gene: TRBV20-1; CDR3nt: TGCAGTGCTAGGACTTCGGGAGCGACAGATACGCAGTATTTT; CDR3aa: CSARTSGATDTQYF
abundance: .; d_gene: TRBD1; j_gene: TRBJ1-5; v_gene: TRBV11-2; CDR3nt: TGTGCCAGCAGTGGAAGAATCAGGGGGTCCGGGCAGCCCCAGCATTTT; CDR3aa: CASSGRIRGSGQPQHF
abundance: many; d_gene: .; j_gene: TRBJ2-7; v_gene: TRBV25-1; CDR3nt: TGTGCCAGCAGTCACCTAGGGGCCGAGCAGTACTTC; CDR3aa: CASSHLGAEQYF
abundance: .; d_gene: .; j_gene: TRBJ2-3; v_gene: TRBV10-1; CDR3nt: TGCGCCAGCAGCCCTTGGGCTAGCGGCACAGATACGCAGTATTTT; CDR3aa: CASSPWASGTDTQYF
abundance: .; d_gene: .; j_gene: TRBJ2-2; v_gene: TRBV25-1; CDR3nt: TGCAGTGCCAATCAGGATAGTTGGTCTGGGGAGCTGTTTTTT; CDR3aa: CSANQDSWSGELFF
abundance: .; d_gene: .; j_gene: TRBJ1-1; v_gene: TRBV11-2; CDR3nt: TGTGCCAGCAGTTACGATGTGCTAGCAGACCAAGCTTTCTTT; CDR3aa: CASSYDVLADQAFF
abundance: .; d_gene: .; j_gene: TRBJ2-2; v_gene: TRBV25-1; CDR3nt: TGTGCCAGACAGAGAACGAACACCGGGGAGCTGTTTTTT; CDR3aa: CARQRTNTGELFF
abundance: many; d_gene: TRBD1; j_gene: TRBJ2-5; v_gene: TRBV25-1; CDR3nt: TGTGCCAGCAGTGAATCCTCCAAGGACAGGGGAGAAAAAGAGACCCAGTACTTC; CDR3aa: CASSESSKDRGEKETQYF
abundance: .; d_gene: .; j_gene: TRBJ1-6; v_gene: TRBV4-3; CDR3nt: TGCGCCAGCACCACTTCGGATTCACCCCTCCACTTT; CDR3aa: CASTTSDSPLHF
abundance: few; d_gene: .; j_gene: TRBJ2-7; v_gene: TRBV7-9; CDR3nt: TGTGCCAGCAGCGCGTCAAACATCCAAAGGGGCTACGAGCAGTACTTC; CDR3aa: CASSASNIQRGYEQYF
abundance: .; d_gene: TRBD1; j_gene: TRBJ1-4; v_gene: TRBV10-3; CDR3nt: TGTGCCAGCAGTCCAAATCCGGGACAGGGTATAATGAGGCTGGTTTTT; CDR3aa: CASSPNPGQGIMRLVF
abundance: .; d_gene: TRBD1; j_gene: TRBJ1-2; v_gene: TRBV10-3; CDR3nt: TGTGCCATCGGTACAGGGGACAGTCCCTATGGCTACACCTTC; CDR3aa: CAIGTGDSPYGYTF
abundance: many; d_gene: .; j_gene: TRBJ1-2; v_gene: TRBV20-1; CDR3nt: TGCAGTGCTAGTTCGACAGATCTAACTAACTATGGCTACACCTTC; CDR3aa: CSASSTDLTNYGYTF
abundance: .; d_gene: .; j_gene: TRBJ2-5; v_gene: TRBV7-2; CDR3nt: TGTGCCAGCAGCTCTGGAGGCCAGGGGTGGGAGACCCAGTACTTC; CDR3aa: CASSSGGQGWETQYF
abundance: many; d_gene: .; j_gene: TRBJ1-2; v_gene: TRBV29-1; CDR3nt: TGCAGCGTTTCTATACCAAACTATGGCTACACCTTC; CDR3aa: CSVSIPNYGYTF
abundance: many; d_gene: TRBD2; j_gene: TRBJ2-7; v_gene: TRBV10-3; CDR3nt: TGTGCCATCAGTGAAGGACTAGCGGGGCACTACGAGCAGTACTTC; CDR3aa: CAISEGLAGHYEQYF
abundance: few; d_gene: .; j_gene: TRBJ1-1; v_gene: TRBV5-1; CDR3nt: TGCGCCAGCAGCCAAGCCGACAACACTGAAGCTTTCTTT; CDR3aa: CASSQADNTEAFF
abundance: few; d_gene: .; j_gene: TRBJ2-7; v_gene: TRBV20-1; CDR3nt: TGCAGTGCTAGAGATTTGGGGAGCGACTCCTACGAGCAGTACTTC; CDR3aa: CSARDLGSDSYEQYF
abundance: .; d_gene: .; j_gene: TRBJ2-2; v_gene: TRBV7-3; CDR3nt: TGTGCCAGCAGCTGGGCCGGGGCCGGGGAGCTGTTTTTT; CDR3aa: CASSWAGAGELFF
abundance: many; d_gene: TRBD1; j_gene: TRBJ2-6; v_gene: TRBV7-9; CDR3nt: TGTGCCAGCAGCTCGGGACAGGGCGGCCCTGGGGCCAACGTCCTGACTTTC; CDR3aa: CASSSGQGGPGANVLTF
abundance: many; d_gene: TRBD1; j_gene: TRBJ1-2; v_gene: TRBV12-3/TRBV12-4; CDR3nt: TGTGCCAGCAGTTGGACAGGGTTTGAAGGCTACACCTTC; CDR3aa: CASSWTGFEGYTF
abundance: few; d_gene: TRBD2; j_gene: TRBJ2-5; v_gene: TRBV5-1; CDR3nt: TGCGCCAGCAGCCTCGACCCGGGAGGATACCAAGAGACCCAGTACTTC; CDR3aa: CASSLDPGGYQETQYF
abundance: few; d_gene: .; j_gene: TRBJ2-7; v_gene: TRBV5-1; CDR3nt: TGCGCCAGCAGCGCAGAGAACTACGAGCAGTACTTC; CDR3aa: CASSAENYEQYF
abundance: many; d_gene: .; j_gene: TRBJ1-2; v_gene: TRBV9; CDR3nt: TGTGCCAGCAGCGGAGAACTAGCGACAGCCGTGTACGGCTACACCTTC; CDR3aa: CASSGELATAVYGYTF
abundance: many; d_gene: .; j_gene: TRBJ1-1; v_gene: TRBV5-6; CDR3nt: TGTGCCAGCAGCTTGCGGGCAGGGGTTGGCACTGAAGCTTTCTTT; CDR3aa: CASSLRAGVGTEAFF
abundance: .; d_gene: .; j_gene: TRBJ1-5; v_gene: TRBV6-1; CDR3nt: TGTGCCAGCAGTGATCGTAGTCAGCCCCAGCATTTT; CDR3aa: CASSDRSQPQHF
abundance: .; d_gene: .; j_gene: TRBJ2-7; v_gene: TRBV5-1; CDR3nt: TGCGCCAGCAGCTTGGGGGGGACCAGTACCTACGAGCAGTACTTC; CDR3aa: CASSLGGTSTYEQYF
abundance: .; d_gene: .; j_gene: TRBJ1-6; v_gene: TRBV20-1; CDR3nt: TGCAGTGCCAGCCCTACAGGGATAATGGGTTCCTATAATTCACCCCTCCACTTT; CDR3aa: CSASPTGIMGSYNSPLHF
abundance: .; d_gene: TRBD1; j_gene: TRBJ2-5; v_gene: TRBV7-9; CDR3nt: TGTGCCAGCAGCCCGGGACAGTCGTTGGGTGAGACCCAGTACTTC; CDR3aa: CASSPGQSLGETQYF
abundance: many; d_gene: .; j_gene: TRBJ1-2; v_gene: TRBV10-3; CDR3nt: TGTGCCATCCCCGGGACGGAATATGGCTACACCTTC; CDR3aa: CAIPGTEYGYTF
abundance: many; d_gene: .; j_gene: TRBJ1-5; v_gene: TRBV7-2; CDR3nt: TGTGCCAGCAGCGTCAGACCGGGCAATCAGCCCCAGCATTTT; CDR3aa: CASSVRPGNQPQHF
abundance: .; d_gene: TRBD2; j_gene: TRBJ2-5; v_gene: TRBV6-5; CDR3nt: TGTGCCAGCAGTTCACAAACTAGCGGGAGGCGCGAGACCCAGTACTTC; CDR3aa: CASSSQTSGRRETQYF
abundance: .; d_gene: .; j_gene: TRBJ2-3; v_gene: TRBV15; CDR3nt: TGTGCCACCAGCAGAGACCCCGGCAGCTCAGATACGCAGTATTTT; CDR3aa: CATSRDPGSSDTQYF
abundance: many; d_gene: .; j_gene: TRBJ1-2; v_gene: TRBV29-1; CDR3nt: TGCAGCGTTGAAGGCCCCTTTAGAGGGTACGGCGGCTACACCTTC; CDR3aa: CSVEGPFRGYGGYTF
abundance: few; d_gene: TRBD2; j_gene: TRBJ2-5; v_gene: TRBV19; CDR3nt: TGTGCCAGTAGTATAGGTAGCGGGGGACAGACCCAGTACTTC; CDR3aa: CASSIGSGGQTQYF
abundance: .; d_gene: .; j_gene: TRBJ2-7; v_gene: TRBV10-3; CDR3nt: TGTGCCAGCAGTCTTACTTTCGCCGAGCAGTACTTC; CDR3aa: CASSLTFAEQYF
abundance: few; d_gene: .; j_gene: TRBJ2-7; v_gene: TRBV7-9; CDR3nt: TGCGCCAGCAGCCAAGCGGCAGGGATGCCCTACGAGCAGTACTTC; CDR3aa: CASSQAAGMPYEQYF
abundance: few; d_gene: TRBD1; j_gene: TRBJ1-1; v_gene: TRBV9; CDR3nt: TGTGCCAGCAGCCCTATGACAGGGGCATCGAACACTGAAGCTTTCTTT; CDR3aa: CASSPMTGASNTEAFF
abundance: few; d_gene: TRBD1; j_gene: TRBJ2-7; v_gene: TRBV7-9; CDR3nt: TGTGCCAGCAGCTCCCGGGACAGGGGGGGCAACGAGCAGTACTTC; CDR3aa: CASSSRDRGGNEQYF
abundance: many; d_gene: TRBD2; j_gene: TRBJ2-6; v_gene: TRBV15; CDR3nt: TGTGCCACCAGCAGAGGCTGGACTAGCGGGAGGGAGTCTGGGGCCAACGTCCTGACTTTC; CDR3aa: CATSRGWTSGRESGANVLTF
abundance: many; d_gene: .; j_gene: TRBJ1-2; v_gene: TRBV10-3; CDR3nt: TGTGCCATCAGTGAGTCTGTGACAGGCGTCTACACCTTC; CDR3aa: CAISESVTGVYTF